This TCR beta chain stems from a study of blood T cell repertoires in COVID-19. TCRdb's copy holds only in-frame clones and misses some; the assay was immunoSEQ multiplex PCR. The table includes about half a million clones, about nine tenths detected once. V was cut by 5 bases and J by 3 bases, with 4 bases left in between. The germline V gene encodes CDR1 KGHDR and CDR2 SFDVKD. The CDR3 sequence is 12 residues long. V gene TRBV24-1 combines with J gene TRBJ2-1; D is uncertain. Material for sequencing was PBMCs or T cells enriched from blood (not recorded which). The source of this sequence is a woman aged 55-69 years who had recovered from COVID-19. The CDR3 DNA is TGTGCCACCAGTGGTCTCTACAATGAGCAGTTCTTC. Protein product: CATSGLYNEQFF.